Listed below are T cell receptor beta chains from one sample, sequenced in a study of blood T cell repertoires in COVID-19. Profiled with immunoSEQ multiplex PCR; TCRdb holds only in-frame clones, not every one. This sample has hundreds of thousands of clones, with around 84% found just once. Sequencing was carried out using peripheral blood. These TCRs come from a woman older than 75 with active or convalescent COVID-19. Both conserved end residues are part of each CDR3. The order of the fields is clone size, V gene, J gene, D gene, CDR3 protein, CDR3 DNA. A D gene is named only where the DNA matches it firmly. Clone size is given for some rows only: seen once, a few or many times, or a class if the clone is expanded.

>-|TRBV5-6|TRBJ2-1|-
CASSLVVRSYNEQFF
TGTGCCAGCAGCTTGGTAGTCAGGTCCTACAATGAGCAGTTCTTC
>-|TRBV5-1|TRBJ2-3|TRBD2
CASSSGLARVTDTQYF
TGCGCCAGCAGTTCAGGACTAGCAAGGGTCACAGATACGCAGTATTTT
>-|TRBV19|TRBJ1-5|TRBD1
CASSAWTGGSVSQHF
TGTGCCAGTAGTGCCTGGACAGGGGGGAGCGTGTCCCAGCATTTT
>-|TRBV9|TRBJ2-2|TRBD1
CASSTNRGRTGELFF
TGTGCCAGCAGCACAAACAGGGGGCGGACCGGGGAGCTGTTTTTT
>-|TRBV4-3|TRBJ1-5|-
CASSQDRGRHEPQHF
TGCGCCAGCAGCCAAGATCGTGGCAGGCATGAGCCCCAGCATTTT
>once|TRBV28|TRBJ2-4|-
CASSSRTGKHKNIQYF
TGTGCCAGCAGTTCCCGAACAGGGAAACACAAAAACATTCAGTACTTC
>-|TRBV5-1|TRBJ1-6|-
CASSLTSSSYNSPLHF
TGCGCCAGCAGCTTAACGTCGAGCTCCTATAATTCACCCCTCCACTTT
>-|TRBV2|TRBJ2-1|TRBD2
CASSDLTSGRGFEQFF
TGTGCCAGCAGTGATCTGACTAGCGGGAGAGGGTTTGAGCAGTTCTTC
>-|TRBV9|TRBJ2-7|TRBD2
CASSSTGGYEQYF
TGTGCCAGCAGCTCGACGGGGGGGTACGAGCAGTACTTC
>-|TRBV4-1|TRBJ1-5|-
CASSQFLGGNQPQHF
TGCGCCAGCAGCCAATTCCTCGGGGGCAATCAGCCCCAGCATTTT
>-|TRBV7-6|TRBJ2-5|-
CASSQKETQYF
TGTGCCAGCAGCCAAAAAGAGACCCAGTACTTC
>-|TRBV6-5|TRBJ1-1|TRBD1
CASTTTGGTEAFF
TGTGCCAGCACGACCACAGGGGGCACTGAAGCTTTCTTT
>-|TRBV18|TRBJ1-1|-
CASSNRNTEAFF
TGTGCCAGCTCAAACAGAAACACTGAAGCTTTCTTT
>once|TRBV7-2|TRBJ2-7|-
CASSLGAEHYEQYF
TGTGCCAGCAGCTTAGGCGCGGAACACTACGAGCAGTACTTC
>few|TRBV6-5|TRBJ1-4|TRBD1
CASWWTGTEKLFF
TGTGCCAGCTGGTGGACAGGGACTGAAAAACTGTTTTTT
>once|TRBV10-3|TRBJ2-3|TRBD2
CAISESMTSGGNTDTQYF
TGTGCCATCAGTGAGTCTATGACTAGCGGGGGTAACACAGATACGCAGTATTTT
>-|TRBV6-5|TRBJ1-6|-
CASSYGRFQANSPLHF
TGTGCCAGCAGTTACGGAAGGTTTCAGGCTAATTCACCCCTCCACTTT
>-|TRBV9|TRBJ1-5|-
CASSVTVGQPQHF
TGTGCCAGCAGCGTAACAGTCGGCCAGCCCCAGCATTTT
>-|TRBV5-6|TRBJ1-4|TRBD1
CASSADRFGEKLFF
TGTGCCAGCAGCGCGGACAGGTTTGGGGAAAAACTGTTTTTT
>-|TRBV14|TRBJ1-1|-
CASSRNRVNTEAFF
TGTGCCAGCAGCCGCAACAGGGTGAACACTGAAGCTTTCTTT
>-|TRBV3-1/TRBV3-2|TRBJ2-3|TRBD2
CASSQGLAGLEDTQYF
TGTGCCAGCAGCCAAGGGCTAGCGGGGTTGGAAGATACGCAGTATTTT
>few|TRBV20-1|TRBJ2-1|TRBD2
CSASQTSGGAYYNEQFF
TGCAGTGCTAGTCAAACTAGCGGGGGGGCATACTACAATGAGCAGTTCTTC
>-|TRBV3-1/TRBV3-2|TRBJ2-1|TRBD1
CASSQMGQGYNEQFF
TGTGCCAGCAGCCAAATGGGACAGGGCTACAATGAGCAGTTCTTC
>-|TRBV29-1|TRBJ2-2|TRBD1
CSVPRPGATGFAGELFF
TGCAGCGTACCAAGACCCGGTGCGACAGGGTTCGCCGGGGAGCTGTTTTTT
>once|TRBV18|TRBJ2-1|-
CASSLSTGLGYNEQFF
TGTGCCAGCTCACTAAGCACAGGGCTGGGCTACAATGAGCAGTTCTTC
>-|TRBV30|TRBJ2-3|TRBD2
CAWRASRGVTDTQYF
TGTGCCTGGAGAGCCTCCCGGGGGGTTACAGATACGCAGTATTTT
>-|TRBV7-2|TRBJ1-4|-
CASSLVRAEKLFF
TGTGCCAGCAGCTTAGTCAGGGCTGAAAAACTGTTTTTT
>-|TRBV5-1|TRBJ2-1|-
CASSSGLGGNEQFF
TGCGCCAGCAGCTCTGGACTAGGGGGCAATGAGCAGTTCTTC
>-|TRBV2|TRBJ1-4|TRBD1
CASSGPGQPFEKLFF
TGTGCCAGCAGTGGTCCGGGACAGCCTTTTGAAAAACTGTTTTTT
>-|TRBV9|TRBJ2-3|TRBD2
CASSVVSTSGSGSDTQYF
TGTGCCAGCAGCGTAGTTTCGACTAGCGGGAGTGGTTCAGATACGCAGTATTTT
>-|TRBV7-2|TRBJ2-1|TRBD2
CASSSIGTSGSEQFF
TGTGCCAGCAGCTCGATAGGGACTAGCGGTAGTGAGCAGTTCTTC
>few|TRBV3-1/TRBV3-2|TRBJ2-7|-
CASSQASFYEQYF
TGTGCCAGCAGCCAAGCCTCTTTCTACGAGCAGTACTTC
>-|TRBV7-9|TRBJ2-3|TRBD1
CASSPRADREPTDTQYF
TGTGCCAGCAGCCCCAGGGCCGACAGGGAACCCACAGATACGCAGTATTTT
>once|TRBV7-2|TRBJ1-2|-
CASTPGPATGYTF
TGTGCCAGCACCCCAGGCCCTGCGACTGGCTACACCTTC
>-|TRBV6-5|TRBJ1-5|-
CASSWGPDSVGQPQHF
TGTGCCAGCAGTTGGGGCCCCGATTCTGTTGGTCAGCCCCAGCATTTT
>-|TRBV4-3|TRBJ2-2|-
CASSQDYVRQRYNTGELFF
TGCGCCAGCAGCCAAGATTACGTCAGGCAGAGATACAACACCGGGGAGCTGTTTTTT
>-|TRBV5-4|TRBJ2-2|-
CASSGPRNTGELFF
TGTGCCAGCAGCGGGCCTCGAAACACCGGGGAGCTGTTTTTT
>-|TRBV4-3|TRBJ2-4|-
CASSQDQGRAIQYF
TGCGCCAGCAGCCAAGACCAGGGGCGCGCCATTCAGTACTTC
>-|TRBV7-2|TRBJ2-5|TRBD2
CASSLVSGNVVTQYF
TGTGCCAGCAGCTTAGTGAGCGGGAACGTAGTGACCCAGTACTTC
>-|TRBV3-1/TRBV3-2|TRBJ2-3|-
CASSPRGAGTLPDTQYF
TGTGCCAGCAGCCCCCGGGGTGCGGGGACCCTCCCGGATACGCAGTATTTT
>-|TRBV18|TRBJ2-5|-
CASSSQETQYF
TGTGCCAGCTCTTCACAAGAGACCCAGTACTTC